In its sample, the clone carrying this T cell receptor (beta chain) was seen many times. This sample was taken from a study of T cells in Graves' hyperthyroidism and ophthalmopathy. Template material for amplifying TCR beta CDR3 regions consisted of RNA transcripts. First-round RT-PCR with HTBI primers amplified the TCR CDR3 region. TCRdb redid the calling of the multiplex PCR reads with MiXCR, one entry per CDR3 protein. This sample has a few hundred thousand distinct CDR3 sequences; 15% to 19% occur once, and the top ten carry approximately 7.5%. The specimen sequenced was blood. The sequence was obtained from a woman between 18 and 29 years old with Graves' hyperthyroidism.

In nucleotides, the CDR3 is TGTGCCAGCAGTTACTCGGGAACCTCACCCCTCCACTTT. It specifies CASSYSGTSPLHF. The V and J genes are TRBV6-6 and TRBJ1-6; D not certain. This CDR3 is 13 amino acids long. Germline-derived CDR1 and CDR2 are MNHNY and SVGAGI (reference sequence). V lost 0 bases and J 10 bases, leaving 7 bases between the germline ends.